Described below is a single TCR beta chain sequence and its context. This clone was seen only once. Its antigen is currently not known. The input lacks base qualities; no much larger clone sits a single base away. The germline V and J ends show losses of 7 bases and 8 bases respectively, and no gene match explains 6 bases of the junction. Including cysteine and phenylalanine, the CDR3 has 14 amino acids. Only the CDR3 portion is preserved as DNA: 42 bases, with reading frame beginning at the first base. The germline V gene (reference sequence) supplies CDR1 MNHEY and CDR2 SMNVEV. The library was produced with the immunoSEQ multiplex PCR assay. The multiplex PCR relied on a mix of 60 forward primers for TCR Vbeta segments and 13 reverse primers for TCR Jbeta segments. The CDR3 region of rearranged TCR beta genes was amplified from genomic DNA by a multiplex PCR assay. On the Illumina HiSeq System, the amplified TCR beta libraries were sequenced as 87-base-pair reads. From the authors' description of their analysis: In a later analysis, tens of millions of unique TCR beta chains were counted across the roughly 700 repertoires, and roughly 9.9 million of these chains were shared by at least two donors. A nearest-neighbor algorithm error-corrected the raw reads and collapsed the reads into unique sequences, merging closely related sequences to remove PCR and sequencing errors. CDR3 sequences were aligned to IMGT reference sequences to assign V, D and J gene segments. For a sequence to be retained, a match of at least six nucleotides to both a V gene segment and a J gene segment was required. A rearrangement was called productive if the CDR3 had no stop codons and remained in frame with V and J, and every other rearrangement was called non-productive. CDR3 was defined by IMGT convention, running from the second conserved V-encoded cysteine to the conserved J-encoded phenylalanine. The earlier analysis of some 550 of the donors excluded any sequence lacking an unambiguous match to a single V gene segment. In an earlier analysis of approximately 550 of the donors, V segments were called functional above 56.7% productive rearrangements and were called segregating when the between-donor standard deviation exceeded 5%. A statistical classification framework was developed to diagnose cytomegalovirus status using the catalog of TCR beta chain sequences. In a later analysis, V and J genes were assigned by comparing TCR nucleotide sequences against IMGT/GENE-DB human TR gene sequences. In a later analysis, CDR3 sequences and most-parsimonious VDJ recombination scenarios were assigned using the TCRdist pipeline. In a later analysis, every TCR beta chain was defined by the combination of its CDR3 amino acid sequence and its V-gene family, and reads without a unique V-gene family were dropped. As a way to deal with suspected cross-contamination and a sequencing artifact, a later analysis dropped roughly 600 nucleotide sequences that were highly shared and had low generation probability. For each public chain, a later analysis derived a clonal expansion index from normalized ranks of inferred template counts within each repertoire. A later analysis computed generation probabilities with a VDJ recombination model fitted to out-of-frame rearrangements, and checked the results against IGoR. A later analysis scored TCR-TCR, TCR-HLA and TCR-CMV co-occurrence with hypergeometric tests, applying a repertoire-size bias correction to TCR pairs. In a later analysis, false discovery rates were estimated by permuting HLA or CMV assignments 20 times. In a later analysis, co-occurring TCRs were grouped with DBSCAN, and TCRdist sequence similarity was added when clustering was performed within HLA-allele-positive subsets. Co-occurrence clustering excluded repertoires with fewer than 30,000 or more than 120,000 public chains, plus five with anomalous nucleotide sharing. TCRdb took this table from immuneACCESS and kept in-frame rearrangements with V and J called. Such tables lack part of the clones; where checked against another copy, unresolved V genes explain under half of the gap, and the rest is unexplained. V, J and clone size are taken as reported in that table, and D and trimming were inferred from the DNA itself. The table for this sample lists about 64,000 clones; 85% of them were counted only once. Over 8.5% of the sample is held by the ten biggest clonotypes.

This entry belongs to a study of cytomegalovirus exposure and HLA in healthy donors (dated by TCRdb to the late 2010s). With respect to the entire study: In an earlier analysis of under 750 of the donors, 276 Gb of sequence data and 120 million or so unique TCR beta sequences from 150 million to 200 million T cells were reported. In a later analysis, previously published TCR beta repertoires from some 640 donors were re-analyzed and high-resolution HLA genotyping was added so that TCR occurrence patterns could be studied. The genetic ancestry cluster associated with self-reported Caucasian donors included 80% to 90% of the 398 genotyped donors. Among 350 to 400 genotyped donors of the cohort, an average of about 240,000 unique TCR beta nucleotide sequences were sequenced per donor, around a sixth of them non-productive. All discovery cohort repertoires had been generated using a single sequencing platform. Rather than using new phenotypic data, the later analysis identified candidate immune exposures from TCR beta sequences and from how often those sequences occurred across donors. An earlier analysis of several hundred of the donors applied high-throughput TCR beta sequencing to assess whether each TCR beta V gene segment acted as functional or pseudogenic. A later genetic analysis used genome-wide SNP genotypes for 398 of the 666 donors, treating that subset as a discovery cohort. The study used immunosequencing to profile the T cell repertoires of approximately 690 subjects and linked those repertoires to cytomegalovirus serostatus. Typing coverage varied by locus: roughly 629-630 donors for A, B, C, DRB1 and DQB1; more than 500 for DQA1; some 610 for DPA1; fewer than 480 for DPB1. Donor age, sex, ethnicity and CMV serostatus were compiled alongside the repertoire data. The aim of the study was to test whether cataloging public T cell receptors could identify signatures of past pathogen exposure. An early release covering approximately 600 HLA-typed donors comprised around 300 gigabases of sequencing data and tens of millions of unique TCR sequences. To predict cytomegalovirus infection status, the study combined high-throughput TCR immunosequencing, statistical association of individual TCRs with disease status, and machine learning. A separate validation cohort of over a hundred different subjects was used in addition to the 666-subject first cohort. HLA typing included class I and class II loci at four-digit resolution. About 5 DR-DQ haplotypes were handled as single units for association and clustering, since linkage in the cohort was strong. Results and caveats for the whole study, not just this receptor: For the cohort, immune exposure information was limited to CMV serostatus. The authors suggested that the approach could potentially be generalized to other disease states and immunological phenotypes. At a false discovery rate of 0.05, a later analysis linked fewer than 20,000 TCR beta sequences to specific HLA alleles. A later genetic analysis reported fewer N-insertions in productive TCRs among donors in an Asian-associated ancestry cluster than the 666-donor mean. Correlated functional status among segregating V segments might reflect linkage disequilibrium, but an unknown experimental factor could not be ruled out. A later analysis found that most CMV-associated TCR beta chains appeared HLA-restricted, with HLA associations seemingly driven largely by CMV exposure. The classifier was reported to diagnose cytomegalovirus status with high specificity and sensitivity in both the original and validation cohorts. In this cohort, only TCR beta chains were sequenced, and detectable features were limited by the absence of alpha or paired-chain data. The study listed over 150 TCR beta chains as associated with cytomegalovirus. In a later analysis, TCR association rates were found to vary across HLA loci, with the most associated TCRs seen for DRB1 alleles and the fewest for HLA-C alleles. In vitro tests confirmed that a few of the cytomegalovirus-associated TCR beta chains recognize cytomegalovirus antigens. A group of highly shared sequence variants was considered likely to be a technical artifact of the sequencing pipeline. Because some donors lacked HLA typing at each locus, the association tests relied only on the typed subset. An association between a missense DCLRE1C variant and V-gene and J-gene trimming of TCR beta chains was found in a later genetic analysis and replicated in an independent cohort. A further reported finding was that TCR beta sequences accurately predicted the HLA-A and HLA-B alleles for most subjects in the first cohort. An earlier analysis of approximately 590 of the donors showed that most TCR beta V segments appeared in productive rearrangements either about 90% or about 30% of the time, which broadly matched IMGT annotations. When HLA alleles, especially DR and DQ, strongly co-occurred, TCR associations were difficult to assign to individual alleles. Because the 87-base-pair reads could not distinguish some IMGT-functional V segments, including TRBV6-2 and TRBV6-3, those segments were excluded. Several of the top co-occurrence clusters appeared to be linked to parvovirus B19, influenza, CMV and Epstein-Barr virus, according to a later analysis. Because counts were too low, approximately 15 rarely observed V segments, including chromosome 9 orphons, were excluded from the earlier analysis of some 590 of the donors. Sequencing depth was assumed to be roughly uniform across donors in the presence/absence analyses, though that assumption may not hold. While some public TCRs were present in many individuals, most TCR sequences turned up only very rarely across donors. In a later analysis, HLA-associated TCR beta chains were found to be more clonally expanded and to have lower generation probabilities than equally common non-associated chains.

The cohort was made up of under 800 healthy bone marrow donors. At the time of sampling, all cohort members were nominally healthy, though unrecorded immune exposures were likely present. The donor was CMV seronegative and belonged to the group of 352 seronegative cohort members. Each donor provided a peripheral blood sample, and peripheral blood mononuclear cells were used for TCR beta sequencing. The Qiagen DNeasy Blood Extraction Kit was used to extract genomic DNA from the blood cell samples. The sequencing sample was made of PBMCs. The chain couples TRBV27 to TRBJ2-3; 13 nucleotides in the junction match TRBD2. The source of this sequence is a female donor in good health and CMV-seronegative. The CDR3 sequence is CASITSGRGATQYF. The DNA reads as follows: TGTGCCAGCATTACTAGCGGGAGGGGGGCTACGCAGTATTTT.